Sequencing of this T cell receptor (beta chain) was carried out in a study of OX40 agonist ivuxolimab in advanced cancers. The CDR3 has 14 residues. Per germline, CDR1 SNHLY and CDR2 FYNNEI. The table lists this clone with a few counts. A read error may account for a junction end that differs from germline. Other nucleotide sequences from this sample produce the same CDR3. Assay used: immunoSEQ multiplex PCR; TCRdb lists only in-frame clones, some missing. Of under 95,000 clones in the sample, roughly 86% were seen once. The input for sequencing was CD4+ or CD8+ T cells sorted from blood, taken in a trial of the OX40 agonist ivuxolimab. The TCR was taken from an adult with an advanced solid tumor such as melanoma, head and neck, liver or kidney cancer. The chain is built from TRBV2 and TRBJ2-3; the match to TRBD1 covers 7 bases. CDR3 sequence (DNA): TGTGCCGGCAGGGACAGCGACGTTTCAAATACGCAGTATTTT. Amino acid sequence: CAGRDSDVSNTQYF.